Each of the 28 T cell receptor beta chains below was sequenced from the same sample in a study of cytomegalovirus exposure and HLA in healthy donors. Primers included in the PCR were 60 Vbeta and 13 Jbeta primers. Measured with immunoSEQ multiplex PCR; TCRdb has only the in-frame clones, and not every one. The table has more than 55,000 clones, roughly 71% seen once; the top ten hold 11%. The sample comprised PBMCs. The receptors originated from a woman aged 55-70 years in good health and CMV-seropositive.

This clone was seen ten or more times. The chain combines TRBV4-1 with TRBJ1-4; D is unresolved. V was pared by 3 bases and J by 7 bases, with 6 bases between. Germline V gene data show CDR1 as MGHRA and CDR2 as YSYEKL. This CDR3 has 12 residues. The DNA for the CDR3 is TGCGCCAGCAGCCATCTAACTGAAAAACTGTTTTTT. This translates into CASSHLTEKLFF.

This chain uses TRBV7-9 with TRBJ1-3; D is undetermined. The CDR3 contains 14 residues. V lost 1 base to trimming and J lost 3 bases, with 7 bases between them. Per germline, CDR1 SEHNR and CDR2 FQNEAQ (reference sequence). CDR3 bases: TGTGCCAGCAGCTTAGGGGCGGGTGGAAACACCATATATTTT. Protein sequence: CASSLGAGGNTIYF.

Written as DNA, the CDR3 is TGTGCCAGCAGTCTGAGCGGGATTAGCACAGATACGCAGTATTTT. Encoded protein: CASSLSGISTDTQYF. V usage is TRBV6-1 and J usage is TRBJ2-3, with TRBD2 matching over 7 bases. Germline V CDR1 and CDR2: MNHNS, SASEGT. V lost 5 bases to trimming and J lost 0 bases; unmatched junction nucleotides: 5. The CDR3 extends over 15 amino acids.

Only a few counts were recorded for this clone. In DNA form, the CDR3 reads TGCGCCAGCAGCTTGGTGAATCCGGGATCCCCTGGAAACACCATATATTTT. Protein sequence: CASSLVNPGSPGNTIYF. The chain carries TRBV5-1 and TRBJ1-3; D not resolved. The CDR3 length is 17 residues. V was shortened by 0 bases and J by 2 bases, with 15 bases between the two germline ends. Looked up from germline, CDR1 is SGHRS and CDR2 is YFSETQ.

This clone was found once. V is TRBV29-1 and J is TRBJ2-7, with 7 bases fitting TRBD2. The CDR3 runs 15 residues. Germline V gene lookup returns CDR1 SQVTM and CDR2 ANQGSEA. The V and J ends lost 5 bases and 7 bases, in that order; junction bases with no gene match: 17. The CDR3 protein is CSVLLAAKPLREQYF. The CDR3 DNA reads TGCAGCGTTCTCCTAGCGGCAAAACCCCTAAGGGAGCAGTACTTC.

This sequence joins TRBV11-2 and TRBJ1-1; TRBD1 matches at 7 bases. The CDR3 length is 16 residues. V lost 4 bases, J lost 5 bases, and 13 bases stayed unmatched. The germline gives CDR1 SGHAT, CDR2 FQNNGV. The CDR3: CASSSGQVLTSTEAFF. CDR3 nucleotide sequence: TGTGCCAGCAGCTCTGGACAGGTTCTCACTAGTACTGAAGCTTTCTTT.

A few counts support this clone. The chain couples TRBV5-1 to TRBJ1-1; the D is unclear. The CDR3 has 16 amino acids. Trimming cost V 0 bases and J 0 bases, with 12 bases left between them. Germline loops: CDR1 SGHRS, CDR2 YFSETQ. The CDR3 region is CASSLVRLEVNTEAFF. The DNA for the CDR3 is TGCGCCAGCAGCTTGGTACGACTAGAAGTGAACACTGAAGCTTTCTTT.

This clone turned up a few times. The rearrangement links TRBV4-1 to TRBJ1-5, with D unclear. V lost 1 base to trimming and J lost 1 base, with 14 bases between them. The CDR3 extends over 17 amino acids. Germline V gives CDR1 MGHRA, CDR2 YSYEKL. CDR3 region: CASSQVAAGKSNQPQHF. The CDR3 DNA sequence: TGCGCCAGCAGCCAAGTAGCAGCGGGTAAGAGCAATCAGCCCCAGCATTTT.

The V and J genes are TRBV2 and TRBJ2-3; 9 positions agree with TRBD2. J was trimmed by 2 bases and V by 8 bases; bases with no gene match: 11. Germline lookup yields CDR1 SNHLY and CDR2 FYNNEI. The CDR3 totals 16 residues. CDR3 protein: CASLGLAGRITDTQYF. In DNA, the CDR3 is TGTGCCAGCCTCGGCCTAGCGGGGAGGATCACAGATACGCAGTATTTT.

The sample holds one count of this clone. The rearrangement links TRBV5-6 to TRBJ2-1; no reliable D call. The CDR3 runs 14 residues. Trimming removed 1 base from V and 5 bases from J, with 10 bases in between. Germline assignment: CDR1 SGHDT and CDR2 YYEEEE. CDR3 DNA: TGTGCCAGCAGCTTGTTGGGCCGAAACAATGAGCAGTTCTTC. This sequence encodes CASSLLGRNNEQFF.

In its sample, this clone was seen a few times. The J gene is TRBJ1-1, the V gene TRBV5-1; the D is unclear. The length of the CDR3 is 14 residues. V was cut by 0 bases and J by 2 bases, with 8 bases left in between. Germline-derived CDR1 and CDR2 are SGHRS and YFSETQ. CDR3 sequence reads: CASSLGHPNTEAFF. The CDR3 nucleotides are TGCGCCAGCAGCTTGGGACACCCAAACACTGAAGCTTTCTTT.

The V gene is TRBV2, the J gene TRBJ2-5, with no clear D. Germline CDR1 is SNHLY and CDR2 is FYNNEI. V shed 2 bases and J shed 1 base, with 8 bases lying between them. The CDR3 has 14 residues. DNA for the CDR3: TGTGCCAGCAGTGAAAACAGCTTCCAAGAGACCCAGTACTTC. Its translation is CASSENSFQETQYF.

The chain combines TRBV5-1 with TRBJ1-4; D perhaps matches TRBD1 (6 bases). This CDR3 has 15 residues. Germline CDR1 is SGHRS and CDR2 is YFSETQ. Trimming removed 0 bases from V and 8 bases from J, with 14 bases in between. The CDR3 reads CASSLEGTMGEKLFF. The CDR3 DNA follows: TGCGCCAGCAGCTTGGAAGGGACAATGGGAGAAAAACTGTTTTTT. The full variable domain, in which reference TRBV5-1 and TRBJ1-4 provide the parts outside the CDR3, is KAGVTQTPRYLIKTRGQQVTLSCSPISGHRSVSWYQQTPGQGLQFLFEYFSETQRNKGNFPGRFSGRQFSNSRSEMNVSTLELGDSALYLCASSLEGTMGEKLFFGSGTQLSVL.

This clone was seen only once. CDR3 DNA sequence: TGTGCCAGCAGCCCCGGGACTAGCGGCCACAATGAGCAGTTCTTC. It codes for CASSPGTSGHNEQFF. The chain carries TRBV5-4 and TRBJ2-1; 11 positions agree with TRBD2. The CDR3 is 15 residues long. The J segment lost 5 bases and the V segment lost 4 bases, leaving 5 bases of the junction unmatched. Germline V CDR1 and CDR2: SGHNT, YYREEE (reference sequence).

This chain connects TRBV6-6 to TRBJ2-7; tentatively, D is TRBD2 (6 bases). Germline values: CDR1 MNHNY, CDR2 SVGAGI (reference sequence). The CDR3 length is 14 residues. With 5 bases removed from V and 1 base from J, the gap between germline ends came to 12 bases. CDR3 region: CASSGYGGSYEQYF. Written as DNA, the CDR3 is TGTGCCAGCAGTGGATACGGGGGATCCTACGAGCAGTACTTC.

The chain links TRBV5-1 to TRBJ2-7; the D is unclear. V was pared by 4 bases and J by 2 bases, with 10 bases between. There are 13 residues in the CDR3. From germline, CDR1 is SGHRS and CDR2 YFSETQ. The DNA of the CDR3 is TGCGCCAGCAGCGGGCAGGTGGCCTACGAGCAGTACTTC. It encodes CASSGQVAYEQYF.

The CDR3 region is CASGPSSSGGYNEQFF. CDR3 DNA: TGTGCTAGTGGCCCTTCTTCTAGCGGGGGGTACAATGAGCAGTTCTTC. The J gene is TRBJ2-1, the V gene TRBV12-5, with 11 bases lining up with TRBD2. This CDR3 spans 16 amino acids. Losses at the gene ends were 6 bases for V and 4 bases for J; bases not matched to a gene: 8. Looked up from germline, CDR1 is LGHNT and CDR2 is FRNRAP.

The gene calls are TRBV7-6 and TRBJ2-5; tentative D call: TRBD2 (5 bases). The J call may be wrong; the DNA end is better matched by TRBJ2-7. Germline CDR1 is SGHVS and CDR2 is FNYEAQ. The CDR3 is 14 residues long. The CDR3 protein is CASSFALGSYEQYF. The CDR3 nucleotides read TGTGCCAGCAGCTTTGCACTAGGCTCCTACGAGCAGTACTTC.

The V gene is TRBV7-9, the J gene TRBJ2-3; 14 bases line up with TRBD2. The V segment lost 5 bases and the J segment 4 bases; nucleotides outside the gene matches: 5. Germline CDR1 reads SEHNR; CDR2 reads FQNEAQ (reference sequence). CDR3 length equals 16 residues. In nucleotides, the CDR3 is TGTGCCAGCAGCCCGAGACTAGCGGGAGGGGCAGATACGCAGTATTTT. Its translation: CASSPRLAGGADTQYF. The full variable domain, with the rest looked up from reference TRBV7-9 and TRBJ2-3, is DTGVSQNPRHKITKRGQNVTFRCDPISEHNRLYWYRQTLGQGPEFLTYFQNEAQLEKSRLLSDRFSAERPKGSFSTLEIQRTEQGDSAMYLCASSPRLAGGADTQYFGPGTRLTVL.

The chain joins TRBV7-2 to TRBJ2-3; TRBD2 aligns across 9 bases. V gave up 4 bases and J gave up 3 bases; unmatched junction bases: 2. The CDR3 is made up of 14 amino acids. From germline, CDR1 is SGHTA and CDR2 FQGNSA. CDR3 nucleotides: TGTGCCAGCAGCTCAGGACTAGCGACAGATACGCAGTATTTT. It specifies CASSSGLATDTQYF.

V is TRBV30 and J is TRBJ2-2; 8 bases match TRBD2. Germline CDR1 reads GTSNPN; CDR2 reads SVGIG (reference sequence). The CDR3 runs to 15 residues. With V trimmed by 2 bases and J by 1 base, 3 bases remained unmatched. CDR3 bases: TGTGCCTGGAGTCTACTAGCGGTGAACACCGGGGAGCTGTTTTTT. The encoded protein is CAWSLLAVNTGELFF.

J is TRBJ2-5 and V is TRBV6-1; unclear D gene. V lost 7 bases, J lost 3 bases, and 12 bases lay in between. The CDR3 is 13 amino acids. In germline, CDR1 is MNHNS, CDR2 SASEGT. CDR3 in DNA: TGTGCCAGCAAGGTGGGCTTGGAAGAGACCCAGTACTTC. Translation gives CASKVGLEETQYF.

The rearrangement links TRBV25-1 to TRBJ2-3, with D tentatively TRBD2 (5 bases). The CDR3 is made up of 13 amino acids. Trimming pared 7 bases from V and 0 bases from J, leaving 8 bases between. Germline V lookup: CDR1 MGHDK, CDR2 SYGVNS. DNA for the CDR3: TGTGCCAGCACCCGGGGAAGCACAGATACGCAGTATTTT. Translation gives CASTRGSTDTQYF.

This chain joins TRBV2 and TRBJ1-6; TRBD1 matches at 11 bases. The V gene's germline CDR1 is SNHLY and CDR2 FYNNEI. The junction had 3 bases not matched to a gene; V was cut back by 5 bases and J by 9 bases. This CDR3 comprises 14 residues. The CDR3 reads CASSTGTGGSPLHF. The CDR3 region has the DNA TGTGCCAGCAGTACCGGGACAGGGGGTTCACCCCTCCACTTT.

This clone was counted only a few times. Other DNA sequences within the sample encode an identical CDR3. This chain connects TRBV6-1 to TRBJ1-1; D possibly corresponds to TRBD1 (5 bases). Germline CDR1 and CDR2: MNHNS and SASEGT. With 2 bases removed from V and 4 bases from J, the gap between germline ends came to 11 bases. This CDR3 has 14 amino acids. CDR3 sequence (DNA): TGTGCCAGCAGTGAAAGGGGAGCGGGCACTGAAGCTTTCTTT. Its protein is CASSERGAGTEAFF.

This chain connects TRBV30 to TRBJ2-5; 11 bases agree with TRBD2. V lost 0 bases to trimming and J lost 3 bases; unmatched junction nucleotides: 6. There are 16 residues in the CDR3. CDR1 is GTSNPN, CDR2 SVGIG, per germline (reference sequence). DNA of the CDR3: TGTGCCTGGAGTGTATCGACTAGCGGGATAGAAGAGACCCAGTACTTC. It is translated as CAWSVSTSGIEETQYF. The full variable domain, completed using reference TRBV30 and TRBJ2-5, is SQTIHQWPATLVQPVGSPLSLECTVEGTSNPNLYWYRQAAGRGLQLLFYSVGIGQISSEVPQNLSASRPQDRQFILSSKKLLLSDSGFYLCAWSVSTSGIEETQYFGPGTRLLVL.

This clone occurred a few times. CDR3 nucleotide sequence: TGTGCCAGCAGAGCGGGACATCCCACAGATACGCAGTATTTT. This sequence encodes CASRAGHPTDTQYF. The V and J genes are TRBV6-5 and TRBJ2-3, with a weak D call TRBD2 (7 bases). Trimming shortened V by 6 bases and J by 2 bases, and 12 bases separated the two germline ends. This CDR3 comprises 14 residues. Germline V CDR1 and CDR2: MNHEY, SVGAGI.

The rearrangement joins TRBV6-1 to TRBJ1-1; D perhaps matches TRBD1 (6 bases). CDR1 and CDR2 (germline): MNHNS, SASEGT. Deletions cut 3 bases from V and 0 bases from J, with 8 bases between. This CDR3 contains 14 residues. In DNA form, the CDR3 reads TGTGCCAGCAGTGACAGGGGACTGAACACTGAAGCTTTCTTT. Translated: CASSDRGLNTEAFF.